This T cell receptor beta chain was recovered during a study of blood T cell repertoires in COVID-19. Study-level background: The United States, Italy and Spain supplied acute and convalescent COVID-19 samples. From T cells, B-cell-depleted T cells, or PBMCs came the material, which was cDNA or gDNA.

The junction had 7 bases not matched to a gene; V was cut back by 6 bases and J by 4 bases. This CDR3 spans 14 amino acids. Germline lookup yields CDR1 SNHLY and CDR2 FYNNEI. Per the original methods: The assay estimated nucleated cells by amplifying reference gene primers. TCRdb's copy holds only in-frame clones and misses some; the assay was immunoSEQ multiplex PCR. The DNA was the basis for D and trimming; V, J and clone size are from that table. The top ten clones hold 9.4% of a sample with about 280,000 clones, approximately 86% of them seen once. The sequenced sample consisted of peripheral blood. The source of this sequence is a man aged 18 to 30 with active or convalescent COVID-19. This sequence joins TRBV2 and TRBJ1-2, with TRBD1 matching over 8 bases. The CDR3 DNA reads TGTGCCAGCAGGGGACAGGAACCCGCCTATGGCTACACCTTC. This codes for CASRGQEPAYGYTF.